Included here is one T cell receptor (beta chain) sequence, with context. The sample comes from a study of blood T cell repertoires in COVID-19. Study details: The cDNA or gDNA used as material had been derived from T cells, B-cell-depleted T cells, or PBMCs.

Original methodology: It was from reference gene primer amplification that nucleated cell counts were estimated. Sequenced by immunoSEQ multiplex PCR; TCRdb stores in-frame clones only, minus some. V, J and clone size are taken as reported in that table, and D and trimming were inferred from the DNA itself. Among some 15,000 clones listed, approximately 88% were seen once. The V gene's germline CDR1 is GTSNPN and CDR2 SVGIG (reference sequence). The CDR3 totals 11 residues. Between the trimmed V and J ends, which lost 4 bases and 4 bases, there was a span of 4 bases. This sequence joins TRBV30 and TRBJ2-2; D call uncertain. Material for sequencing was peripheral blood. This TCR derives from a human donor in a cohort sampled during active COVID-19. CDR3 sequence: CAWISTGELFF. DNA of the CDR3: TGTGCCTGGATTAGCACCGGGGAGCTGTTTTTT.